The text below deals with one TCR beta chain. The specificity of this receptor is unknown. Base-call qualities are not available, and no considerably larger clone is one nucleotide away. The CDR3 contains 14 residues, cysteine and phenylalanine counted. Only the CDR3 portion is preserved as DNA: 42 bases, with reading frame beginning at the first base. V loses 6 bases at its end and J loses 6 bases; junction bases beyond the gene matches: 7. From the germline V gene (reference sequence), CDR1 is SEHNR and CDR2 is FQNEAQ. The data originate from a study of blood T cell repertoires in COVID-19 (dated by TCRdb to about 2020). Study-level background: Samples covering the acute and convalescent phases of COVID-19 were provided by collaborators in the United States, Italy and Spain. Where available, HLA class I and class II types were taken from metadata supplied by the sample provider and were not determined by assay-based typing. A freely available public database, intended as a resource for researchers studying the immune response to SARS-CoV-2, is where the repertoires were released. The samples were drawn from the first 160 participants of the ongoing ImmuneRACE study and from 1,254 subjects provided by 6 global collaborators. The sample metadata nearly always contained a de-identified subject ID, COVID-19 status, age in years and sex. The material from the prospective study consisted of cDNA or gDNA derived from T cells, B-cell-depleted T cells, or PBMCs. Subjects who had been exposed to COVID-19, were actively infected with it, or had recovered from it provided the deeply sampled blood TCRbeta repertoires that made up the dataset. Broad study findings and their caveats: The amount of clinical and demographic metadata varied by source and participant and was provided uncurated.

TCRbeta CDR3 regions were amplified from genomic DNA by means of the immunoSEQ Assay, a bias-controlled multiplex PCR. The authors' pipeline ran thus. Within the assay, amplification of reference gene primers was used to estimate how many nucleated cells each sample contained. Sequence reads were collapsed and filtered to measure the absolute abundance of every unique TCRbeta CDR3 rearrangement. Productive Simpson clonality was computed per sample as the square root of Simpson's diversity index over productive rearrangements. Drawn from immuneACCESS, this table holds only the in-frame rearrangements with V and J called that TCRdb kept. Clones are partly lost; checked studies trace under half to an unresolved V gene and leave the rest unexplained. That table gives V, J and clone size, and the DNA gave D and trimming. Across this sample there are about 180,000 clones, with 89% seen only once. The leading ten clones occupy under 3% of the sample.

Participants in the prospective study were aged roughly 18 to 100 years, lived in 20 to 30 United States geographic areas, and enrolled through a virtual design. In the prospective study, participants were assigned to cohorts based on the clinical history participants reported in a screening survey and a study questionnaire. Each participant in the prospective study had whole blood, serum and a nasopharyngeal or oropharyngeal swab collected by mobile phlebotomists. Participants in the prospective study had the option to provide additional blood draws and questionnaires over an approximately 2-month period. Prospective study blood samples were shipped either frozen or at room temperature before DNA extraction.

Input material: PBMCs or T cells enriched from blood (not recorded which). This receptor chain uses TRBV7-9 and TRBJ2-2; TRBD1 fits 7 bases in the junction. This clonotype originated in a woman between 35 and 50 years old with acute COVID-19. The sequenced DNA is TGTGCCAGCAGACCCGACAGGGCCCCCGGGGAGCTGTTTTTT. Translated, this is CASRPDRAPGELFF. The CDR3 plus the reference TRBV7-9 and TRBJ2-2 genes for the other parts give the full variable domain: DTGVSQNPRHKITKRGQNVTFRCDPISEHNRLYWYRQTLGQGPEFLTYFQNEAQLEKSRLLSDRFSAERPKGSFSTLEIQRTEQGDSAMYLCASRPDRAPGELFFGEGSRLTVL.